This TCR beta chain was profiled in a study of blood T cells in healthy people across ages. CDR1 and CDR2 (germline): DFQATT, SNEGSKA (reference sequence). The J segment lost 4 bases and the V segment lost 0 bases, leaving 23 bases of the junction unmatched. The CDR3 is 20 amino acids. Each sample used at least 6 million PBMCs. Total RNA amounts of at least 6 micrograms were extracted per sample. PCR was performed a second time for roughly 6 to 12 cycles using a sample-barcoded 5' primer and a J-beta primer mix. In TCRdb, the 5' RACE reads were re-called with MiXCR into one record per CDR3 protein. Of about 900,000 distinct CDR3 sequences listed, under 50% are singletons.

Sequencing was carried out using blood. The chain links TRBV20-1 to TRBJ1-1; 7 bases agree with TRBD1. This sequence originates from a man aged 30 to 45 in good health. For the CDR3, the DNA is TGCAGTGCTAGAGATGGCCGACAGGGCGGACCGGAGATTTGGGGCACTGAAGCTTTCTTT. It translates to CSARDGRQGGPEIWGTEAFF.